This is a list of T cell receptor beta chains from one sample in a study of blood T cell repertoires in COVID-19. Using immunoSEQ multiplex PCR, the repertoire was profiled, and TCRdb retains in-frame clones only, with some absent. Among 200,000 to 250,000 clones, roughly 88% were seen once, and the ten largest hold roughly a sixth. The sample consisted of peripheral blood. The receptors come from a man in his fifties or sixties with COVID-19, enrolled during active disease. The CDR3 runs from the conserved cysteine through the conserved F or W. Each record gives: D gene, clone size, J gene, V gene, CDR3 DNA, CDR3 protein. D genes are given only for firm matches. The size field is filled for only some rows; it gives once, few, many or a size class.

TRBD2 - TRBJ2-7 TRBV30 TGTGCCTGGAGTACCAACCAGCGGGGTCCCTACGAGCAGTACTTC CAWSTNQRGPYEQYF
- - TRBJ2-7 TRBV5-6 TGTGCCAGCAGCCTATATTCAGCGTACGAGCAGTACTTC CASSLYSAYEQYF
- - TRBJ2-7 TRBV27 TGTGCCAGCAGTTTCTCCAGGGCCTACGAGCAGTACTTC CASSFSRAYEQYF
TRBD1 - TRBJ1-2 TRBV5-8 TGTGCCAGCAGCCGGACAGGGATCCATGGCTACACCTTC CASSRTGIHGYTF
TRBD1 - TRBJ2-5 TRBV6-2/TRBV6-3 TGTGCCAGCAGTTCCCTAAGCCCGTTCGACAGGGGGGAGACCCAGTACTTC CASSSLSPFDRGETQYF
TRBD1 - TRBJ2-3 TRBV7-9 TGTGCCAGCAGCACGGGACAGAGCACAGATACGCAGTATTTT CASSTGQSTDTQYF
TRBD1 - TRBJ2-2 TRBV19 TGTGCCAGTAGTCTGACAGGGTTGGCCGGGGAGCTGTTTTTT CASSLTGLAGELFF
TRBD2 - TRBJ2-1 TRBV7-9 TGTGCCAGCAGCTTAGTTCTAGCGGAGGGGCCCCAGTTCTTC CASSLVLAEGPQFF
TRBD1 - TRBJ2-7 TRBV4-1 TGCGCCAGCAGCCAACCTAGGACAGGGACCGAGCAGTACTTC CASSQPRTGTEQYF
- - TRBJ2-7 TRBV5-8 TGTGCCAGCATAACCGGACAGCACCTTATCTCCTACGAGCAGTACTTC CASITGQHLISYEQYF
TRBD2 - TRBJ2-2 TRBV2 TGTGCCAGCAACCCTCTAGCGGGGCAAAACACCGGGGAGCTGTTTTTT CASNPLAGQNTGELFF
- - TRBJ2-7 TRBV5-6 TGTGCCAGCAGCCTCCTAGGACAGAGCTCCTACGAGCAGTACTTC CASSLLGQSSYEQYF
- - TRBJ2-1 TRBV27 TGTGCCAGCAGTCTACGGGGAGGATACAATGAGCAGTTCTTC CASSLRGGYNEQFF
TRBD1 - TRBJ2-7 TRBV7-9 TGTGCCAGCAGCGCGGGACAGGGACTCTACGAGCAGTACTTC CASSAGQGLYEQYF
- few TRBJ1-2 TRBV7-9 TGTGCCAGCAGCCCAACCCCAGGGAACTATGGCTACACCTTC CASSPTPGNYGYTF
TRBD2 - TRBJ2-7 TRBV7-9 TGTGCCAGCAGCTTAGGCCCAGCGGGAAGCTCCTACGAGCAGTACTTC CASSLGPAGSSYEQYF
- - TRBJ1-2 TRBV7-2 TGTGCCAGCAGGGGGGGGGCAGGAGCTAACTATGGCTACACCTTC CASRGGAGANYGYTF
TRBD2 - TRBJ2-7 TRBV27 TGTGCCAGCAGTCCTGGGGGGGTAAACGAGCAGTACTTC CASSPGGVNEQYF
- - TRBJ1-3 TRBV5-6 TGTGCCACCGGGTTCGGTGCCGGAAACACCATATATTTT CATGFGAGNTIYF
- - TRBJ2-2 TRBV3-1/TRBV3-2 TGTGCCAGCAGCCCCCTAGGGACAATTAACACCGGGGAGCTGTTTTTT CASSPLGTINTGELFF
- - TRBJ1-1 TRBV28 TGTGCCAGCAGTCGGGTAACAAACACTGAAGCTTTCTTT CASSRVTNTEAFF
TRBD2 once TRBJ2-1 TRBV7-6 TGTGCCAGCAGCTTACCGGGAGGAGCAATCTCCTACAATGAGCAGTTCTTC CASSLPGGAISYNEQFF
- - TRBJ1-6 TRBV4-3 TGCGCCAGCAGCCGAGACCGGTGGAGGAATTCACCCCTCCACTTT CASSRDRWRNSPLHF
TRBD2 - TRBJ2-1 TRBV28 TGTGCCAGCAGTCTCCCCGGACTAGCGGGAGCCGGTGAGCAGTTCTTC CASSLPGLAGAGEQFF
- - TRBJ2-4 TRBV28 TGTGCCAGCAGTTTATTTGCAGGGGGGGCCAAAAACATTCAGTACTTC CASSLFAGGAKNIQYF
TRBD1 - TRBJ2-7 TRBV5-6 TGTGCCAGCAGCAAAAGACGGACAGGGCCCGGCTACGAGCAGTACTTC CASSKRRTGPGYEQYF
TRBD2 - TRBJ2-3 TRBV19 TGTGCCAGTAGATCCGGGACTAGCGGGATCACAGATACGCAGTATTTT CASRSGTSGITDTQYF
- once TRBJ2-1 TRBV6-6 TGTGCCAGCAGCCTCGGTTTGACGGGGGAGCAGTTCTTC CASSLGLTGEQFF
- - TRBJ2-5 TRBV18 TGTGCCAGCTCAGGAGGGGAGACCCAGTACTTC CASSGGETQYF
- - TRBJ2-5 TRBV7-2 TGTGCCAGCAGACCGACAGTTCGAGAGACCCAGTACTTC CASRPTVRETQYF
TRBD2 - TRBJ2-7 TRBV7-8 TGTGCCAGCAGGGATGGGACTAGCGGGGAGGGGGAGCAGTACTTC CASRDGTSGEGEQYF
TRBD1 - TRBJ2-1 TRBV19 TGTGCCAGTAGTGCGGGACAGGGGGCATTAAGTGAGCAGTTCTTC CASSAGQGALSEQFF
TRBD2 few TRBJ2-1 TRBV13 TGTGCCAGCAGCTACGAAGGACTAGCGGGGGGAACCTACAATGAGCAGTTCTTC CASSYEGLAGGTYNEQFF
TRBD2 - TRBJ2-2 TRBV6-4 TGTGCCAGCTCCAGGGAGGGGAACACCGGGGAGCTGTTTTTT CASSREGNTGELFF
TRBD1 - TRBJ2-4 TRBV14 TGTGCCAGCAGCCAAGGGTCGAGACAGGGGGCCAAAAACATTCAGTACTTC CASSQGSRQGAKNIQYF
- - TRBJ2-1 TRBV11-2 TGTGCCAGCAGCTTAGATCAGCGGGCGGGCACATACAATGAGCAGTTCTTC CASSLDQRAGTYNEQFF
TRBD1 once TRBJ2-1 TRBV24-1 TGTGCCACCAGTGATCCAAGGACAGGGGATTACAATGAGCAGTTCTTC CATSDPRTGDYNEQFF
TRBD2 - TRBJ2-3 TRBV18 TGTGCCAGCTCACAAGCGGGAACCTACACAGATACGCAGTATTTT CASSQAGTYTDTQYF
TRBD1 - TRBJ2-7 TRBV5-4 TGTGCCAGCAGCTTGGGGGGACAGGGGGCCTACGAGCAGTACTTC CASSLGGQGAYEQYF
TRBD2 - TRBJ2-3 TRBV20-1 TGCAGTGCTAGTTCGGGACTAGCGGGATTCTGGGACACAGATACGCAGTATTTT CSASSGLAGFWDTDTQYF